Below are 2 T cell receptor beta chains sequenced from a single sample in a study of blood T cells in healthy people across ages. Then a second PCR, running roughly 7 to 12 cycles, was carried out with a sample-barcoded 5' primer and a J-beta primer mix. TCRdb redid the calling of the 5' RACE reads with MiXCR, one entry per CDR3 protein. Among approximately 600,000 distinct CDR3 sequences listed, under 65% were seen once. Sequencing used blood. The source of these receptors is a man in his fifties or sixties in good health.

In nucleotides, the CDR3 is TGTGCCACTGGTCCGGGACTAGCGGGGATATACAATGAGCAGTTCTTC. Its translation: CATGPGLAGIYNEQFF. The chain recombines TRBV6-2 or TRBV6-3 with TRBJ2-1; 13 bases match TRBD2. V gave up 10 bases and J gave up 4 bases; unmatched junction bases: 10. Germline V gene data show CDR1 as MNHEY and CDR2 as SVGEGT. The CDR3 length is 16 residues.

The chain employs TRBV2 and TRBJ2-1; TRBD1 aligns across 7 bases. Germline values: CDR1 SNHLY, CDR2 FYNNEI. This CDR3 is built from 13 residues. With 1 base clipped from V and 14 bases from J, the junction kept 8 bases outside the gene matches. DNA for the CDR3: TGTGCCAGCAGTGAAGGGACAGGCCGGAGCGAGTTCTTC. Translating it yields CASSEGTGRSEFF.